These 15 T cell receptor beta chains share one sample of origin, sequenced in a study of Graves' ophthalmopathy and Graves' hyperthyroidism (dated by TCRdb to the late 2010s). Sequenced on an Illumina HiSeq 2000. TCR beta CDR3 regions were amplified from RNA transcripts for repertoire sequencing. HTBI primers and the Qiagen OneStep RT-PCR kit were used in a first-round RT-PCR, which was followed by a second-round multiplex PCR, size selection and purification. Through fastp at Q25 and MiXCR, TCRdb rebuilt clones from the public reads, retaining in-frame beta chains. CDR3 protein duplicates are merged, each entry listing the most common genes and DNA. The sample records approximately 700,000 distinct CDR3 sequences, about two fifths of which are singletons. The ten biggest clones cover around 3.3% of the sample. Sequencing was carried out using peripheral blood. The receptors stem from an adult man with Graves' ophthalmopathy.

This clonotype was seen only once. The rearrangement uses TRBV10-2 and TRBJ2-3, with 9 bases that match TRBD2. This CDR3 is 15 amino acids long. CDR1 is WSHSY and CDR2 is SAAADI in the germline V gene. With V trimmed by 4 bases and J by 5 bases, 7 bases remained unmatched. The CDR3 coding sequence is TGCGCCAGCAGTGGGGGGGCGGGGGGGCAAGATACGCAGTATTTT. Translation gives CASSGGAGGQDTQYF.

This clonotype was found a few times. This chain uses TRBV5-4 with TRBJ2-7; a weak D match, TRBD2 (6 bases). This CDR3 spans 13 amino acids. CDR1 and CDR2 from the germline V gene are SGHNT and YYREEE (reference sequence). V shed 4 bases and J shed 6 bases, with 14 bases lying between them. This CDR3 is CASSLAGMSEQYF. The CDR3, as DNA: TGTGCCAGCAGCCTGGCGGGGATGAGCGAGCAGTACTTC.

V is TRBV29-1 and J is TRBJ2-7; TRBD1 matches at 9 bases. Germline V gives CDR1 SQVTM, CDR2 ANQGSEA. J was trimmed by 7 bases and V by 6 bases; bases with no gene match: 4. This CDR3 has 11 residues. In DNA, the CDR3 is TGCAGCGTACAGGGGGCTCGGGAGCAGTACTTC. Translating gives CSVQGAREQYF.

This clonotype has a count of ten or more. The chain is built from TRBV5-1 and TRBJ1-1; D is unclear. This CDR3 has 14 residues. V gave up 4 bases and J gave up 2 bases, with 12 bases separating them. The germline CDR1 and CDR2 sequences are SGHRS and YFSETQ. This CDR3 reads CASSARTANTEAFF. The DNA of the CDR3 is TGCGCCAGCAGCGCCAGGACTGCCAACACTGAAGCTTTCTTT.

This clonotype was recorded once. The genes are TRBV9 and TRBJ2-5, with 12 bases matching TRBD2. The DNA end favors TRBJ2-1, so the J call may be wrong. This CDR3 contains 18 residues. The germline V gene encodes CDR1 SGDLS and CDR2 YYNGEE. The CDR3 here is CASSQERGASGGVDEQFF. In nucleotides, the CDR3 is TGTGCCAGCAGCCAAGAACGTGGGGCTAGCGGGGGGGTGGATGAGCAGTTCTTC.

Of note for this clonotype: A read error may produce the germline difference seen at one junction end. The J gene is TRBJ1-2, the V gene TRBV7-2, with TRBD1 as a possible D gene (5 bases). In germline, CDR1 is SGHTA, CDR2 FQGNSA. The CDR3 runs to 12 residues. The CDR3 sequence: CPSSLRGSGYTF. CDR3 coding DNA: TGTCCCAGCAGCTTAAGGGGTAGCGGCTACACCTTC.

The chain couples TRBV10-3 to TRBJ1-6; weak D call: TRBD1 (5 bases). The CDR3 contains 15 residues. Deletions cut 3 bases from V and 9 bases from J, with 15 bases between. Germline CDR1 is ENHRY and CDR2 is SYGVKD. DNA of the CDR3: TGTGCCATCAGTGACGTTTCACGGGGCCGTTCACCCCTCCACTTT. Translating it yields CAISDVSRGRSPLHF.

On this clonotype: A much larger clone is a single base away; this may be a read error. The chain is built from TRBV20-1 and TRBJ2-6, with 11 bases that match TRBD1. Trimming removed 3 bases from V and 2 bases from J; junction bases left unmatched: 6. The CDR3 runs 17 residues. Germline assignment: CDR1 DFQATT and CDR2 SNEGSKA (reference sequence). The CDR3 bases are TGCAGTGCTAGCGATCCGGGACAGGGGGCTGGGGCCAACGTCCTGACTTTC. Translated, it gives CSASDPGQGAGANVLTF.

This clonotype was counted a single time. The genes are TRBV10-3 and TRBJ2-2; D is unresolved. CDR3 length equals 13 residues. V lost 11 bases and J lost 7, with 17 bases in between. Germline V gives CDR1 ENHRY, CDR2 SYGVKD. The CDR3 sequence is CAVTHEVGGELFF. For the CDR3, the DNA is TGTGCCGTGACGCACGAAGTGGGCGGGGAGCTGTTTTTT.

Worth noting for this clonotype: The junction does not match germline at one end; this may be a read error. The chain's CDR3 is CASSLPDGGAEAFF. For the CDR3, the DNA is TGTGCCAGCAGCTTGCCTGACGGGGGCGCTGAAGCTTTCTTC. This chain joins TRBV7-6 and TRBJ1-1; a possible D gene is TRBD1 (6 bases). Germline V lookup: CDR1 SGHVS, CDR2 FNYEAQ. There are 14 residues in the CDR3.

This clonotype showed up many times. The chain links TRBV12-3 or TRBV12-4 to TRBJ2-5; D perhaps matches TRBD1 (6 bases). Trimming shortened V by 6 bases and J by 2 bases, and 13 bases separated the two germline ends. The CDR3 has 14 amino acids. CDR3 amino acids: CASSLDRSQETQYF. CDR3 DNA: TGTGCCAGCAGCCTCGACAGGTCACAAGAGACCCAGTACTTC.

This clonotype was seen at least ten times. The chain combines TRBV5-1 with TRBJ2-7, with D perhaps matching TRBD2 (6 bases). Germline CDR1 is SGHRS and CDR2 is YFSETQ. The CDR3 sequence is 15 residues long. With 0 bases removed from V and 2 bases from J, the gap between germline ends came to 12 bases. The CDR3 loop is CASSLGVGTPYEQYF. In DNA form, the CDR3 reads TGCGCCAGCAGCTTGGGGGTGGGGACTCCCTACGAGCAGTACTTC.

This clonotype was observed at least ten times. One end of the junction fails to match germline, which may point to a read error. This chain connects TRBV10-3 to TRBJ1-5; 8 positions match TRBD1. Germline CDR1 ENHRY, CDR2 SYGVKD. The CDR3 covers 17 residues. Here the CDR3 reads CASSYSNARGHGQPQHF. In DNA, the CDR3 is TGTGCCAGCAGTTACTCGAATGCCAGGGGGCACGGACAGCCCCAGCATTTT.

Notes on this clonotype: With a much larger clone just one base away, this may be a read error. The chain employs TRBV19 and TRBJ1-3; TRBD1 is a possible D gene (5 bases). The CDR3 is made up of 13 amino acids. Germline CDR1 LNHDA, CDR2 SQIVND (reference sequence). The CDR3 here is CASGGLRGNTVYF. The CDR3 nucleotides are TGTGCCAGTGGGGGACTCCGTGGAAACACCGTATATTTT.

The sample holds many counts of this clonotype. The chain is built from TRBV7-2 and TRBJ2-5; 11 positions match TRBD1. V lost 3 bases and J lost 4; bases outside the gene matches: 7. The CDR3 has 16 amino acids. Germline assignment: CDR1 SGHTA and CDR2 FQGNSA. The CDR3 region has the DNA TGTGCCAGCAGCTTTATGCCGGGACAGGGGGTAGAGACCCAGTACTTC. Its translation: CASSFMPGQGVETQYF.